One sample yielded the 18 T cell receptor beta chains listed below, sequenced in a study of blood T cell repertoires in COVID-19 (dated by TCRdb to 2020 to 2022). The library was obtained by the immunoSEQ multiplex PCR assay. The table comes from immuneACCESS by way of TCRdb, which keeps in-frame sequences with V and J called. Part of the clones is missing from these tables; in studies checked, under half for an unresolved V gene and the rest for unknown reasons. The sample table contains about 69,000 clones; only one count was recorded for roughly 79% of them. 16% of the sample is held by the ten biggest clonotypes. The sample taken for sequencing was peripheral blood. The receptor set was obtained from a man between 60 and 75 years old with acute or convalescent COVID-19.

This clone was counted between two and nine times. This chain links TRBV4-3 with TRBJ1-2, with 8 bases that match TRBD1. V trimming: 0 bases; J trimming: 8 bases; junction bases outside the gene matches: 8. The CDR3 totals 15 residues. Germline assignment: CDR1 LGHNA and CDR2 YSLEER. CDR3 region: CASSQEGRGREGYTF. The CDR3 DNA sequence: TGCGCCAGCAGCCAAGAAGGCAGGGGGCGCGAGGGCTACACCTTC.

The chain has TRBV6-4 and TRBJ1-6; 9 bases line up with TRBD1. The germline V gene encodes CDR1 MRHNA and CDR2 SNTAGT. This CDR3 has 16 amino acids. With V trimmed by 4 bases and J by 7 bases, 8 bases remained unmatched. The CDR3: CASSASQGARNSPLHF. The DNA for the CDR3 is TGTGCCAGCAGTGCCTCACAGGGGGCCCGGAATTCACCCCTCCACTTT.

This clone showed up just once. J is TRBJ1-4 and V is TRBV3-1 (or the pseudogene TRBV3-2), with 9 bases identical to TRBD1. The germline gives CDR1 LGHDT, CDR2 YNNKEL (reference sequence). Trimming removed 6 bases from V and 7 bases from J; junction bases left unmatched: 6. The CDR3 sequence is 14 residues long. For the CDR3, the DNA is TGTGCCAGCAGACATCCGGGACAGGGTGAAAAACTGTTTTTT. Translation gives CASRHPGQGEKLFF.

The V call is TRBV5-8, the J call TRBJ1-5, with 8 bases identical to TRBD1. The CDR3 extends over 15 amino acids. V dropped 3 bases and J dropped 2; count of bases not matched to a gene: 4. CDR1 SGHTS and CDR2 YDEGEE come from the germline V gene. The CDR3 region has the DNA TGTGCCAGCAGCTGGACAGGGAAGGGCAATCAGCCCCAGCATTTT. As protein: CASSWTGKGNQPQHF.

The chain carries TRBV30 and TRBJ1-1; 8 bases fit TRBD1. Unmatched junction bases numbered 4, after V lost 5 bases and J lost 2 bases. CDR1 GTSNPN and CDR2 SVGIG come from the germline V gene (reference sequence). CDR3 length: 13 amino acids. The CDR3 DNA sequence: TGTGCCTGGGTACAGGGGGGTAACACTGAAGCTTTCTTT. Protein sequence: CAWVQGGNTEAFF. The full variable domain, completed using reference TRBV30 and TRBJ1-1, is SQTIHQWPATLVQPVGSPLSLECTVEGTSNPNLYWYRQAAGRGLQLLFYSVGIGQISSEVPQNLSASRPQDRQFILSSKKLLLSDSGFYLCAWVQGGNTEAFFGQGTRLTVV.

V is TRBV6-1 and J is TRBJ1-5; D uncertain. Germline V gives CDR1 MNHNS, CDR2 SASEGT. This CDR3 is built from 14 residues. The ends were cut back, 2 bases at V and 3 bases at J, with 8 bases in the middle. The CDR3 bases are TGTGCCAGCAGTGAATCACAGCTCAATCAGCCCCAGCATTTT. Protein: CASSESQLNQPQHF.

In the case of this clone: Its ends do not fully match the called genes, so a read error is possible. Written as DNA, the CDR3 is TGTGCCAGCAGCAACCGGGACACAGACTTC. Protein sequence: CASSNRDTDF. The genes are TRBV5-6 and TRBJ1-2; D may be TRBD1 (6 bases). From germline, CDR1 is SGHDT and CDR2 YYEEEE. The CDR3 totals 10 residues.

This clone turned up a few times. The rearrangement links TRBV2 to TRBJ1-2; D might be TRBD1 (5 bases). V was cut by 6 bases and J by 8 bases, with 19 bases left in between. This CDR3 spans 14 amino acids. Germline values: CDR1 SNHLY, CDR2 FYNNEI. This CDR3 is CASRGNEGTRGYTF. The CDR3 bases are TGTGCCAGCAGGGGAAACGAAGGGACTCGCGGCTACACCTTC.

The count of this clone is one. This chain links TRBV13 with TRBJ1-5, with a weak D call TRBD1 (6 bases). The V gene's germline CDR1 is PRHDT and CDR2 FYEKMQ (reference sequence). The CDR3 sequence is 16 residues long. Trimming pared 5 bases from V and 2 bases from J, leaving 16 bases between. CDR3 region: CASSRKQGLGNQPQHF. The CDR3 DNA sequence: TGTGCCAGCAGCCGAAAACAGGGTCTGGGCAATCAGCCCCAGCATTTT.

The V and J genes are TRBV3-1 (or the pseudogene TRBV3-2) and TRBJ2-7, with 15 bases that match TRBD2. In germline, CDR1 is LGHDT, CDR2 YNNKEL (reference sequence). The CDR3 is made up of 16 amino acids. Trimming cost V 5 bases and J 3 bases; bases outside gene matches: 5. The CDR3 DNA is TGTGCCAGCAGCAGGACTAGCGGGGGGGCCCACTACGAGCAGTACTTC. Translated: CASSRTSGGAHYEQYF.

This clone has at least ten counts. The chain employs TRBV6-5 and TRBJ2-7; 7 positions agree with TRBD1. The CDR3 is made up of 12 amino acids. The V gene's germline CDR1 is MNHEY and CDR2 SVGAGI. The junction had 3 bases not matched to a gene; V was cut back by 2 bases and J by 8 bases. The CDR3 bases are TGTGCCAGCAGTTACGGGACAGATAAGCAGTACTTC. It encodes CASSYGTDKQYF.

This clone appeared a single time. The rearrangement joins TRBV7-6 to TRBJ1-1; the D is unclear. The CDR3 is 14 amino acids. Germline V gene sequence: CDR1 SGHVS, CDR2 FNYEAQ. V was clipped by 5 bases and J by 4 bases, with 14 bases between them. CDR3 in amino acids: CASSARRFSTEAFF. The CDR3 bases are TGTGCCAGCAGCGCCCGCAGGTTTAGCACTGAAGCTTTCTTT.

The V gene is TRBV10-3, the J gene TRBJ2-3; possibly TRBD2 for D (6 bases). Trimming removed 5 bases at V and 0 bases at J, with 24 bases between. This CDR3 comprises 19 residues. Germline V gives CDR1 ENHRY, CDR2 SYGVKD. This CDR3 reads CAISTRRGSLGASTDTQYF. Here the CDR3 DNA reads TGTGCCATCAGTACTCGGCGGGGTTCCTTAGGGGCAAGCACAGATACGCAGTATTTT.

The rearrangement uses TRBV9 and TRBJ1-2; 8 bases fit TRBD1. Trimming cost V 2 bases and J 5 bases; bases outside gene matches: 8. The CDR3 length is 15 residues. The germline V gene has CDR1 SGDLS and CDR2 YYNGEE. The CDR3 is CASSVADRGPYGYTF. DNA of the CDR3: TGTGCCAGCAGCGTTGCAGACAGGGGCCCGTATGGCTACACCTTC.

This chain links TRBV11-2 with TRBJ2-2; possibly TRBD1 for D (6 bases). Germline assignment: CDR1 SGHAT and CDR2 FQNNGV. The CDR3 has 15 amino acids. Trimming stripped 5 bases from V and 3 bases from J, with 13 bases between. This CDR3 reads CASSRDWGHTGELFF. In nucleotides, the CDR3 is TGTGCCAGCAGCCGAGACTGGGGGCACACCGGGGAGCTGTTTTTT.

The chain combines TRBV5-1 with TRBJ2-6; 10 nucleotides line up with TRBD1. Per germline, CDR1 SGHRS and CDR2 YFSETQ. The CDR3 contains 16 residues. With V trimmed by 4 bases and J by 2 bases, 3 bases remained unmatched. The CDR3 protein is CASSTDRGAGANVLTF. In DNA form, the CDR3 reads TGCGCCAGCAGCACGGACAGGGGGGCTGGGGCCAACGTCCTGACTTTC. The complete variable domain, with remaining parts taken from reference TRBV5-1 and TRBJ2-6, reads KAGVTQTPRYLIKTRGQQVTLSCSPISGHRSVSWYQQTPGQGLQFLFEYFSETQRNKGNFPGRFSGRQFSNSRSEMNVSTLELGDSALYLCASSTDRGAGANVLTFGAGSRLTVL.

This clone was detected only a few times. The rearrangement joins TRBV6-1 to TRBJ2-3, with TRBD2 matching over 9 bases. The CDR3 extends over 18 amino acids. Germline CDR1 is MNHNS and CDR2 is SASEGT. The trim removed 3 bases at V and 0 bases at J, leaving 10 bases unmatched. The CDR3 is CASSEWAGGPASTDTQYF. DNA of the CDR3: TGTGCCAGCAGTGAGTGGGCGGGGGGGCCGGCGAGCACAGATACGCAGTATTTT.

The gene calls are TRBV7-2 and TRBJ1-5; D uncertain. The CDR3 extends over 17 amino acids. V dropped 3 bases and J dropped 1 base, with 16 bases sitting between them. From germline, CDR1 is SGHTA and CDR2 FQGNSA. The CDR3 region is CASSLGRSTSSNQPQHF. In nucleotides, the CDR3 is TGTGCCAGCAGCTTGGGGAGATCGACCTCAAGCAATCAGCCCCAGCATTTT.